The T cell receptor (beta chain) described here comes from a study of immune evolution from preneoplasia to lung adenocarcinoma. Looking at the study overall: HLA loss of heterozygosity: around 6.5% AIS, about 15% MIA, approximately 31% ADC, none AAH.

Profiled with immunoSEQ multiplex PCR; TCRdb holds only in-frame clones, not every one. There are tens of thousands of clones in the sample; roughly 74% occur only once, and approximately 6.2% lies in the top ten. Each case's diagnosis was confirmed by two pathologists on H&E. A few counts support this clone. Its antigen is not known. CDR3 size: 15 residues. V dropped 7 bases and J dropped 2 bases, with 17 bases sitting between them. Germline CDR1 MNHEY, CDR2 SVGAGI. Study-wide results and limits: From normal lung to invasive adenocarcinoma, top clone frequencies appeared to decrease. Later-stage lesions seemingly showed higher T cell density and diversity than normal lung.

The source of this sequence is a person in their sixties or seventies with lung adenocarcinoma. Material: FFPE invasive lung adenocarcinoma tissue. The V gene is TRBV6-5, the J gene TRBJ1-1, with TRBD1 as a possible D gene (5 bases). The CDR3 is CASISFWGSNTEAFF. CDR3 DNA sequence: TGTGCCAGCATATCGTTTTGGGGGTCTAACACTGAAGCTTTCTTT.